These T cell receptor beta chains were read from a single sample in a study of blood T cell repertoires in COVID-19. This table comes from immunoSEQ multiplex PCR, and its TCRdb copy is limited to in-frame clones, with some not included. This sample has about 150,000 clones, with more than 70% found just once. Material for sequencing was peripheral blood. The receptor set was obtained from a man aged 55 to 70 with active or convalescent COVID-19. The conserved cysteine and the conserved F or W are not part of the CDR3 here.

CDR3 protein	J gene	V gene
ASSLAGQGAAREQY	TRBJ2-7	TRBV5-6
ASSLAGQGYQPQH	TRBJ1-5	TRBV7-9
ASSHRGTDTQY	TRBJ2-3	TRBV11-3
ASSPTGANTEAF	TRBJ1-1	TRBV3-1/TRBV3-2
ASSPLPTRKASRNTDTQY	TRBJ2-3	TRBV19
ASSQAETSGRAYEQF	TRBJ2-1	TRBV4-1
ASSSGGGRETQY	TRBJ2-5	TRBV7-2
ASSEVTLAGGPHHEQY	TRBJ2-7	TRBV2
ASRVQGYGTDTQY	TRBJ2-3	TRBV28
ASSIGGVQPQH	TRBJ1-5	TRBV19
ASSDKAHSEAF	TRBJ1-1	TRBV6-2/TRBV6-3
ASSLTLTEQF	TRBJ2-1	TRBV11-3
ASSYGALWVDQPQH	TRBJ1-5	TRBV6-2/TRBV6-3
ASSGAMNTEAF	TRBJ1-1	TRBV18
ASSRQGVASQQY	TRBJ2-7	TRBV27
AWSVGNQETQY	TRBJ2-5	TRBV30
ASSQEARVGANVLT	TRBJ2-6	TRBV4-2
ASGRELNTEAF	TRBJ1-1	TRBV6-4
ASSSGQRSYNEQF	TRBJ2-1	TRBV2